These 23 T cell receptor beta chains originate from one sample sequenced in a study of T cell repertoires in cytomegalovirus infection. TCRdb re-called the reads through MiXCR, storing one row per CDR3 protein. Of almost 300,000 distinct CDR3 sequences in the sample, about a tenth were seen once. The sample was PBMCs. These receptors all stem from a human donor in good health (CMV status not recorded). Some clones in this sample may be carry-over from other donors' samples.

The chain links TRBV28 to TRBJ2-7; no reliable D call. V lost 6 bases, J lost 7 bases, and 10 bases lay in between. Germline-derived CDR1 and CDR2 are MDHEN and SYDVKM. The CDR3 has 11 residues. The chain's CDR3 is CASSHGTEQYV. CDR3 in DNA: TGTGCCAGCAGCCACGGAACAGAGCAGTACGTC.

This clonotype was observed at least ten times. The rearrangement links TRBV7-2 to TRBJ2-3; the D is unclear. The CDR3 is made up of 12 amino acids. Deletions cut 1 base from V and 1 base from J, with 0 bases between. Germline CDR1 and CDR2: SGHTA and FQGNSA. This CDR3 reads CASSLGTDTQYF. The DNA of the CDR3 is TGTGCCAGCAGCTTAGGCACAGATACGCAGTATTTT.

This clonotype was counted between two and nine times. The chain links TRBV20-1 to TRBJ2-7; weak D call: TRBD1 (6 bases). This CDR3 comprises 14 residues. Deletions cut 3 bases from V and 3 bases from J, with 15 bases between. Germline CDR1 DFQATT, CDR2 SNEGSKA (reference sequence). CDR3 in DNA: TGCAGTGCTAGCATTCAGGGGCCCCGCTACGAGCAGTACGTC. Amino acid sequence: CSASIQGPRYEQYV.

This clonotype showed up just once. The rearrangement links TRBV20-1 to TRBJ1-5; 8 bases are a match to TRBD1. Germline assignment: CDR1 DFQATT and CDR2 SNEGSKA (reference sequence). The CDR3 totals 15 residues. The J segment lost 8 bases and the V segment lost 5 bases, leaving 14 bases of the junction unmatched. CDR3 nucleotides: TGCAGTGCTCATGGGCAACAGGGGGGATTGGAGCCCCAGCATTTT. It translates to CSAHGQQGGLEPQHF.

This clonotype was counted many times. The gene calls are TRBV7-6 and TRBJ2-5; D might be TRBD2 (5 bases). CDR3 length equals 15 residues. Germline values: CDR1 SGHVS, CDR2 FNYEAQ. V was shortened by 0 bases and J by 6 bases, with 14 bases between the two germline ends. The CDR3 coding sequence is TGTGCCAGCAGCTTAGCCCCCGGGGTTCCACAGACCCAGTACTTC. Its translation: CASSLAPGVPQTQYF.

This chain connects TRBV12-3 or TRBV12-4 to TRBJ2-1, with D unresolved. CDR3 length: 15 amino acids. V was clipped by 1 base and J by 2 bases, with 9 bases between them. The CDR3 coding sequence is TGTGCCAGCAGTTTAGGGGCAGTAACCTACAATGAGCAGTTCTTC. Its translation is CASSLGAVTYNEQFF.

CDR3 loop: CASSSGGQGGGGETQYF. Written as DNA, the CDR3 is TGTGCCAGCTCTTCCGGAGGTCAGGGTGGTGGGGGAGAGACCCAGTACTTC. The chain employs TRBV6-2 or TRBV6-3 and TRBJ2-5; D might be TRBD1 or TRBD2, each matching 5 bases. The germline V gene encodes CDR1 MNHEY and CDR2 SVGEGT. V lost 8 bases, J lost 4 bases, and 26 bases lay in between. The CDR3 sequence is 17 residues long.

This clonotype was seen repeatedly, ten times or more. The V call is TRBV15, the J call TRBJ1-5, with D hard to call. Trimming left V 1 base short and J 6 bases short, with 10 bases between. From germline, CDR1 is LNHNV and CDR2 YYDKDF (reference sequence). The CDR3 runs 14 residues. CDR3: CATSRVGDSQPQHF. The CDR3 DNA follows: TGTGCCACCAGCAGAGTTGGAGATTCTCAGCCCCAGCATTTT.

This clonotype came up many times. The rearrangement uses TRBV7-8 and TRBJ1-1, with a weak D call TRBD1 (6 bases). Per germline, CDR1 SGHVS and CDR2 FQNEAQ. Trimming took off 4 bases at V and 7 bases at J, with 13 bases between the two ends. This CDR3 has 13 residues. The CDR3 region is CASSSAGAVEAFF. The CDR3 bases are TGTGCCAGCAGCTCCGCGGGGGCAGTTGAAGCTTTCTTT.

This clonotype has at least ten counts. The rearrangement joins TRBV5-4 to TRBJ2-2; TRBD1 aligns across 9 bases. Per germline, CDR1 SGHNT and CDR2 YYREEE (reference sequence). V shed 0 bases, J shed 6 bases, and the junction held 3 bases outside the gene matches. There are 15 residues in the CDR3. DNA for the CDR3: TGTGCCAGCAGCTTGGCCGGGACAGGGTCCGGGGAGCTGTTTTTT. Its protein is CASSLAGTGSGELFF.

V usage is TRBV14 and J usage is TRBJ2-7, with D unclear. CDR1 is SGHDN, CDR2 FVKESK, per germline. The length of the CDR3 is 14 residues. V dropped 4 bases and J dropped 0 bases, with 10 bases sitting between them. The CDR3 reads CASSLEPVSYEQYF. Here the CDR3 DNA reads TGTGCCAGCAGCCTGGAGCCAGTCTCCTACGAGCAGTACTTC.

In this sample, this clonotype turned up many times. The rearrangement joins TRBV29-1 to TRBJ1-2; 12 bases fit TRBD1. V lost 4 bases, J lost 4 bases, and 7 bases stayed unmatched. CDR1 and CDR2 from the germline V gene are SQVTM and ANQGSEA. CDR3 size: 15 residues. The CDR3 loop reads CSVVPGTGGGYGYTF. The CDR3 bases are TGCAGCGTTGTACCCGGGACAGGGGGCGGCTATGGCTACACCTTC. The full variable domain, its missing parts supplied by reference TRBV29-1 and TRBJ1-2, is SAVISQKPSRDICQRGTSLTIQCQVDSQVTMMFWYRQQPGQSLTLIATANQGSEATYESGFVIDKFPISRPNLTFSTLTVSNMSPEDSSIYLCSVVPGTGGGYGYTFGSGTRLTVV.

The sample holds many counts of this clonotype. The chain combines TRBV10-2 with TRBJ2-1; 11 bases match TRBD1. The CDR3 is 14 amino acids. Looked up from germline, CDR1 is WSHSY and CDR2 is SAAADI. Trimming at V came to 6 bases and at J to 6 bases, leaving 4 bases not matched to a gene. The CDR3 nucleotides read TGCGCCAGCAGCCCCGGGACAGGGGGCAATGAGCAGTTCTTC. Its translation is CASSPGTGGNEQFF.

Ten or more counts support this clonotype. The chain combines TRBV20-1 with TRBJ2-7, with 8 bases matching TRBD1. The CDR3 runs to 13 residues. CDR1 and CDR2 from the germline V gene are DFQATT and SNEGSKA (reference sequence). After removal of 5 bases from V and 1 base from J, the junction contained 4 bases not matched to a gene. This CDR3 reads CSARGQGSYEQYV. The DNA for the CDR3 is TGCAGTGCTCGCGGACAGGGATCCTACGAGCAGTACGTC.

The table lists this clonotype with a few counts. The chain joins TRBV24-1 to TRBJ2-2, with TRBD2 as a possible D gene (7 bases). The CDR3 totals 16 residues. Germline CDR1 and CDR2: KGHDR and SFDVKD. Trimming shortened V by 4 bases and J by 6 bases, and 17 bases separated the two germline ends. CDR3 bases: TGTGCCACCAGTGACGTGAGGGGGGGCTATGCCGGGGAGCTGTTTTTT. The encoded protein is CATSDVRGGYAGELFF.

This clonotype came up many times. This sequence joins TRBV7-2 and TRBJ2-3; D remains ambiguous. CDR3 length: 17 amino acids. Trimming pared 0 bases from V and 1 base from J, leaving 14 bases between. Germline V lookup: CDR1 SGHTA, CDR2 FQGNSA. CDR3 in amino acids: CASSLATLGSGTDTQYF. The CDR3 nucleotides are TGTGCCAGCAGCTTAGCGACCCTGGGATCTGGCACAGATACGCAGTATTTT.

This clonotype was observed at least ten times. CDR3 nucleotides: TGTGCCAGTAGTAACGGGGGAATGAACACTGAAGCTTTCTTT. This encodes CASSNGGMNTEAFF. The rearrangement links TRBV19 to TRBJ1-1; possible D gene TRBD1, 5 bases. Germline CDR1 reads LNHDA; CDR2 reads SQIVND (reference sequence). This CDR3 comprises 14 residues. Trimming shortened V by 4 bases and J by 0 bases, and 9 bases separated the two germline ends.

This clonotype was seen ten or more times. This chain links TRBV5-4 with TRBJ2-4; 9 nucleotides align to TRBD1. Germline CDR1 SGHNT, CDR2 YYREEE (reference sequence). Germline trimming cut 4 bases from V and 2 bases from J; bases unmatched to any gene: 7. The CDR3 has 16 residues. CDR3 nucleotide sequence: TGTGCCAGCAGCCCGGGACAGGGTGTAACCAAAAACATTCAGTACTTC. Protein product: CASSPGQGVTKNIQYF.

This clonotype was found many times. The DNA for the CDR3 is TGCAGCGTCACCACAGGGAACGAGCAGTACGTC. This translates into CSVTTGNEQYV. The chain uses TRBV29-1 and TRBJ2-7, with D perhaps matching TRBD1 (6 bases). Trimming took 6 bases from V and 5 from J, leaving 11 bases between them. This CDR3 is 11 amino acids long. Per the germline V gene, CDR1 is SQVTM and CDR2 is ANQGSEA.

This clonotype was seen many times. V is TRBV5-4 and J is TRBJ2-4, with D possibly matching TRBD2 (6 bases). CDR3 length: 14 residues. Germline V gene data show CDR1 as SGHNT and CDR2 as YYREEE (reference sequence). The ends were cut back, 4 bases at V and 3 bases at J, with 11 bases in the middle. CDR3: CASSPKGGKNIQYF. CDR3 coding DNA: TGTGCCAGCAGCCCCAAGGGAGGCAAAAACATTCAGTACTTC.

The sample holds many counts of this clonotype. The chain employs TRBV7-6 and TRBJ1-2; 7 nucleotides align to TRBD1. The CDR3 covers 15 residues. Trimming at V came to 5 bases and at J to 3 bases, leaving 9 bases not matched to a gene. From germline, CDR1 is SGHVS and CDR2 FNYEAQ. For the CDR3, the DNA is TGTGCCAGCAGCCCCGATGGGGACAGCTACTATGGCTACACCTTC. Translation gives CASSPDGDSYYGYTF.

Many counts were recorded for this clonotype. The V gene is TRBV18, the J gene TRBJ2-5; D is perhaps TRBD1 or TRBD2 (5 bases each). V was cut by 4 bases and J by 2 bases, with 14 bases left in between. Germline CDR1 is KGHSH and CDR2 is LQKENI. There are 15 residues in the CDR3. Written as DNA, the CDR3 is TGTGCCAGCTCACACGTCTGGGACGGTCAAGAGACCCAGTACTTC. This sequence encodes CASSHVWDGQETQYF.

The table lists this clonotype with many counts. This sequence joins TRBV7-6 and TRBJ2-3; D ambiguous. The V gene lost 4 bases and the J gene lost 0 bases, with 5 bases spanning the gap. Germline V CDR1 and CDR2: SGHVS, FNYEAQ. The CDR3 is made up of 13 amino acids. This chain's CDR3 is CASSYVSTDTQYF. Here the CDR3 DNA reads TGTGCCAGCAGCTACGTAAGCACAGATACGCAGTATTTT.